This T cell receptor (beta chain) was sequenced in a study of T-cell memory formation after mild COVID-19. Germline-derived CDR1 and CDR2 are KGHDR and SFDVKD. The V gene end was trimmed by 3 bases and the J gene end by 2 bases; junction bases not matched to a gene: 3. The length of the CDR3 is 14 residues. 5'RACE, which relied on constant-segment primers, yielded TCR alpha and TCR beta cDNA libraries carrying sample barcodes and UMIs. TCRdb recomputed calls from the 5' RACE reads with MiXCR, one row per CDR3 protein. Found here are some 490,000 distinct CDR3 sequences, 15% to 20% of them singletons; the top ten hold 9% to 15%.

This chain connects TRBV24-1 to TRBJ2-7, with 7 positions matching TRBD1. Source material: PBMCs or a T cell subset sorted from them (not recorded which). This sequence was found in an adult woman who had mild COVID-19 (a few samples of this study predate the infection). Cell type and time point are not known. CDR3 protein: CATSDRQGPYEQYF. For the CDR3, the DNA is TGTGCCACCAGTGATCGACAGGGTCCCTACGAGCAGTACTTC.